Below are 10 T cell receptor beta chains sequenced from a single sample in a study of glioma-infiltrating T cells. Amplification of TCR alpha and beta CDR3 regions from RNA used iRepertoire nested multiplex PCR. TCRdb called the multiplex PCR reads again in MiXCR, with one record for every CDR3 protein. The sample carries 16,000 or so distinct CDR3 sequences, roughly 64% recorded once. Sequencing was performed on glioma tissue, nonneoplastic brain tissue, or PBMCs (not recorded which). All receptors derive from a human donor with low-grade glioma or glioblastoma, undergoing nonglioma brain surgery, or in good health (not recorded which).

As concerns this clonotype: Possible read error: a much larger clone is one base away. This chain connects TRBV7-2 to TRBJ1-1; D not certain. Trimming took 1 base from V and 8 from J, leaving 14 bases between them. CDR1 and CDR2 (germline): SGHTA, FQGNSA. The CDR3 is made up of 14 amino acids. CDR3: CASSLVSTETEAFF. The CDR3, as DNA: TGTGCCAGCAGCTTAGTGTCCACCGAGACGGAAGCTTTCTTT.

This clonotype was seen a single time. The rearrangement links TRBV20-1 to TRBJ1-3; D is unclear. V was clipped by 3 bases and J by 0 bases, with 9 bases between them. Per germline, CDR1 DFQATT and CDR2 SNEGSKA (reference sequence). The CDR3 spans 14 residues. The CDR3 here is CSASDVSSGNTIYF. CDR3 bases: TGCAGTGCTAGTGACGTCAGCTCTGGAAACACCATATATTTT.

CDR3 region: CAWSTRGDQPQHF. The CDR3 DNA reads as TGTGCCTGGAGTACCCGTGGGGATCAGCCCCAGCATTTT. The V gene is TRBV30, the J gene TRBJ1-5; no firm D call. Germline loops: CDR1 GTSNPN, CDR2 SVGIG (reference sequence). The CDR3 has 13 residues. The V and J ends lost 2 bases and 5 bases respectively, with 10 bases between them.

The gene calls are TRBV6-5 and TRBJ2-6; no clear D. Between the trimmed V and J ends, which lost 3 bases and 2 bases, there was a span of 2 bases. This CDR3 comprises 13 residues. CDR1 and CDR2 (germline): MNHEY, SVGAGI. CDR3: CASSYAGANVLTF. The DNA for the CDR3 is TGTGCCAGCAGTTATGCTGGGGCCAACGTCCTGACTTTC.

The gene calls are TRBV20-1 and TRBJ1-1; D is unclear. The germline gives CDR1 DFQATT, CDR2 SNEGSKA (reference sequence). There are 10 residues in the CDR3. V dropped 5 bases and J dropped 8 bases, with 9 bases sitting between them. The CDR3 is CSAPKEEAFF. The CDR3 nucleotides read TGCAGTGCTCCCAAGGAGGAAGCTTTCTTT.

This clonotype occurred many times. The V gene is TRBV20-1, the J gene TRBJ1-2, with unresolved D. Trimming removed 6 bases from V and 4 bases from J, with 12 bases in between. Germline V gene lookup returns CDR1 DFQATT and CDR2 SNEGSKA (reference sequence). The CDR3 consists of 12 residues. The CDR3 sequence: CSAAPGPYGYTF. The CDR3 DNA is TGCAGTGCGGCTCCCGGTCCCTATGGCTACACCTTC.

V is TRBV28 and J is TRBJ1-2, with 9 bases lining up with TRBD1. Trimming removed 5 bases from V and 8 bases from J; junction bases left unmatched: 9. Germline-derived CDR1 and CDR2 are MDHEN and SYDVKM. CDR3 size: 14 residues. CDR3 region: CASSIPGQGEGYTF. CDR3 coding DNA: TGTGCCAGCAGTATACCGGGACAGGGCGAGGGCTACACCTTC.

This clonotype rates as large. The CDR3, as DNA: TGTGCCAGCAGCTTAGGGCAGGGGAGCTACAATGAGCAGTTCTTC. It is translated as CASSLGQGSYNEQFF. The chain is built from TRBV7-9 and TRBJ2-1, with D perhaps TRBD1 (6 bases). CDR1 and CDR2 (germline): SEHNR, FQNEAQ (reference sequence). Trimming left V 1 base short and J 3 bases short, with 10 bases between. The CDR3 spans 15 residues.

The chain employs TRBV7-2 and TRBJ1-1; tentative D call: TRBD1 (5 bases). This CDR3 is 14 amino acids long. CDR1 SGHTA and CDR2 FQGNSA come from the germline V gene. V gave up 0 bases and J gave up 0 bases, with 5 bases separating them. The CDR3 nucleotides read TGTGCCAGCAGCTTAGCAGGGGTGAACACTGAAGCTTTCTTT. The encoded protein is CASSLAGVNTEAFF. Full variable domain (missing parts from reference TRBV7-2 and TRBJ1-1): GAGVSQSPSNKVTEKGKDVELRCDPISGHTALYWYRQSLGQGLEFLIYFQGNSAPDKSGLPSDRFSAERTGGSVSTLTIQRTQQEDSAVYLCASSLAGVNTEAFFGQGTRLTVV.

Regarding this clonotype: A much more abundant neighbour one base away suggests this may be a read error. V and J are TRBV6-6 and TRBJ1-5; no clear D. The germline V gene has CDR1 MNHNY and CDR2 SVGAGI (reference sequence). This CDR3 is 12 amino acids long. CDR3 nucleotides: TGTGCCAGCAGTTACCAAGGTCAGCCCCAGCGTTTT. It codes for CASSYQGQPQRF.